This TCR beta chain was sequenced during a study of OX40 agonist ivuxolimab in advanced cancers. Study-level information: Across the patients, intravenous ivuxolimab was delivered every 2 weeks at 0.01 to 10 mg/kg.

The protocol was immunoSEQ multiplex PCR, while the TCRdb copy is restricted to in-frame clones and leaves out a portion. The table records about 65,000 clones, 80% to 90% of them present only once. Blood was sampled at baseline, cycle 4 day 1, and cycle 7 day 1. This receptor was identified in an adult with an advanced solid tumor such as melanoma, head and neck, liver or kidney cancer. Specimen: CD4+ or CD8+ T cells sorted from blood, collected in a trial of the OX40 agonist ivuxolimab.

The CDR3 DNA reads as TGCGCCAGCAGCTTAGGGAGTCCACCCCTCCACTTT. This codes for CASSLGSPPLHF. The chain couples TRBV5-1 to TRBJ1-6, with no clear D. CDR3 size: 12 residues. The germline gives CDR1 SGHRS, CDR2 YFSETQ. Trimming took off 2 bases at V and 11 bases at J, with 8 bases between the two ends.